This T cell receptor beta chain was sequenced for a study of T cells in Graves' hyperthyroidism and ophthalmopathy. The authors deemed Graves' hyperthyroidism stable absent ophthalmopathy progression within 18 months. Cells are PBMCs isolated from around 9.4 ml of fresh blood. This clonotype was counted at least ten times. The antigen remains unidentified. CDR3 length equals 14 residues. V shed 6 bases and J shed 1 base, with 12 bases lying between them. In germline, CDR1 is SEHNR, CDR2 FQNEAQ (reference sequence). The study's findings and limits: A model of 13 V-J pairs discriminated ophthalmopathy from stable hyperthyroidism.

The CDR3 regions of TCR beta were amplified from RNA transcripts. RT-PCR in the first round (using the HTBI primer set) targeted the TCR CDR3. Each CDR3 protein gets one entry after TCRdb re-called the multiplex PCR reads with MiXCR. The sample shows around 500,000 distinct CDR3 sequences, around 15% of them seen only once. The rearrangement joins TRBV7-9 to TRBJ2-5, with D uncertain. This sequence originates from a woman between 35 and 50 years old with Graves' hyperthyroidism. The specimen was blood. The CDR3 spells CASSPPPGQETQYF. The CDR3 DNA is TGTGCCAGCAGTCCGCCACCGGGCCAAGAGACCCAGTACTTC.